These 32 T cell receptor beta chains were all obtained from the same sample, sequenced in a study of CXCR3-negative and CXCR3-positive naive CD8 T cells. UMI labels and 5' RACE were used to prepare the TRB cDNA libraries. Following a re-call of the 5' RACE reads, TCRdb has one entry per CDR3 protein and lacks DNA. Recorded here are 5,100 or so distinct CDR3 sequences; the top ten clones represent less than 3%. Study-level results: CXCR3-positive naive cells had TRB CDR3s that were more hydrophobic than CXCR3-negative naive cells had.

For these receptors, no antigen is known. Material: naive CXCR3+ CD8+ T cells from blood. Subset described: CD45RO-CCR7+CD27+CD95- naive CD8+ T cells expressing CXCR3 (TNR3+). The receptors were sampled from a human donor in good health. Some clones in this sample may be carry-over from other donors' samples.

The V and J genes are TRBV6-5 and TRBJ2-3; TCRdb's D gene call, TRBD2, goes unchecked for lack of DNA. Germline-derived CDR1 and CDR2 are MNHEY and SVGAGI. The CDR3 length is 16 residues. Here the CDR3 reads CASSPLAGGPVRTQYF.

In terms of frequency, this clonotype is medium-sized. The CDR3 reads CSVSGGLNYGYTF. V usage is TRBV29-1 and J usage is TRBJ1-2; TCRdb calls TRBD1, which cannot be checked without DNA. The CDR3 covers 13 residues. CDR1 is SQVTM and CDR2 is ANQGSEA in the germline V gene.

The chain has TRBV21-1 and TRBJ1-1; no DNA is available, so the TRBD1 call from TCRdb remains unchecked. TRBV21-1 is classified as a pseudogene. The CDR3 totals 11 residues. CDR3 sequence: CAKPRDTEAFF.

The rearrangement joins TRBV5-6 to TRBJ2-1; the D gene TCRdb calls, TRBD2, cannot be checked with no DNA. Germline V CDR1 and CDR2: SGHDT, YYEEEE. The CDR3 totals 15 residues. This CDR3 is CASGGGASSYNEQFF.

This CDR3 reads CASSHQLSPGLKYEQYF. The chain couples TRBV4-1 to TRBJ2-7; checking the TCRdb D call of TRBD2 is not possible without DNA. This CDR3 is built from 17 residues. The germline V gene has CDR1 MGHRA and CDR2 YSYEKL.

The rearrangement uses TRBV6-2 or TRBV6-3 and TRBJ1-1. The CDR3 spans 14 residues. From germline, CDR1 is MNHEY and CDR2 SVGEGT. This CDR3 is CASSRGLGESEAFF.

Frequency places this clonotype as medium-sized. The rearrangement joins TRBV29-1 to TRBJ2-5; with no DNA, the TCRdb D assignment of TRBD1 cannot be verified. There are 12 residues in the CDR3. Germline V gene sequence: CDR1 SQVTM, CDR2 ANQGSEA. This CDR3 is CSADREQETQYF.

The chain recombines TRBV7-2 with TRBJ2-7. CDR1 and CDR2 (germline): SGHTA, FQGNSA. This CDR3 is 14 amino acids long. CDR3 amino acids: CASSDDWQSYEQYF.

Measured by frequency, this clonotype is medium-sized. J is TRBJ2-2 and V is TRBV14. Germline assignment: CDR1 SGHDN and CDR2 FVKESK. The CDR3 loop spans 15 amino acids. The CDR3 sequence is CASSQEQRNTGELFF.

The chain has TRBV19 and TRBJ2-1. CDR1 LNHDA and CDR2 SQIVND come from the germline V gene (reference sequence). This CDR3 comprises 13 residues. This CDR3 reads CASSIVFSNEQFF.

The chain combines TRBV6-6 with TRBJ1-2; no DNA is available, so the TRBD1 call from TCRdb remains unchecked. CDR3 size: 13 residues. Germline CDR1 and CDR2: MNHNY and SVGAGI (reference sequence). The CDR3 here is CASSYPTGDGYTF.

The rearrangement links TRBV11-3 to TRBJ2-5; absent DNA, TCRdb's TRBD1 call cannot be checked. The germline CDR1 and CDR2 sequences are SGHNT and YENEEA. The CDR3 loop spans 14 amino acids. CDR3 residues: CASSPPLGIETQYF.

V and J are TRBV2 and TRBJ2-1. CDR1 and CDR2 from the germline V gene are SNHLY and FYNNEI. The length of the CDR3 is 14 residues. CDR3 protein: CASSEAGTYNEQFF.

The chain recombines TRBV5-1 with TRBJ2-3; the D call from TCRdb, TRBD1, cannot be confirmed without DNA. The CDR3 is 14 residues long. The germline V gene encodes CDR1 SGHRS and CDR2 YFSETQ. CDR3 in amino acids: CASSSGQGSDTQYF.

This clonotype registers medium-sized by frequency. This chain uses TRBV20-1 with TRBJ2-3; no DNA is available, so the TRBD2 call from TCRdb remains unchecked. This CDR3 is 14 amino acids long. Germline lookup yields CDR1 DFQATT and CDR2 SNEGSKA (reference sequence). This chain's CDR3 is CSARPPGLADTQYF.

CDR3: CASSYSGFGTENTGELFF. V is TRBV5-1 and J is TRBJ2-2; TCRdb picks TRBD1, but there is no DNA to check that call. Germline lookup yields CDR1 SGHRS and CDR2 YFSETQ. This CDR3 spans 18 amino acids.

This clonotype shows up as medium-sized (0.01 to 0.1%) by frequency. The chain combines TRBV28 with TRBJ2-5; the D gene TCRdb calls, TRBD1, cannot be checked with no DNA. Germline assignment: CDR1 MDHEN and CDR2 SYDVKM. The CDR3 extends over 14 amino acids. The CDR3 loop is CASSIRRQLETQYF.

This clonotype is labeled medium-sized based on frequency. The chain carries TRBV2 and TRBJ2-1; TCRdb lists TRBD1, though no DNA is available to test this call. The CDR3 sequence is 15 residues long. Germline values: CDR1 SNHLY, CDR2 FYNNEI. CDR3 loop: CASSQGEDSYNEQFF.

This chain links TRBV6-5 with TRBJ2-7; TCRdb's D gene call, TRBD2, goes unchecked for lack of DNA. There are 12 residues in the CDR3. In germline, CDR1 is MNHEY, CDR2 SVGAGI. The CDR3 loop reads CATRTSGYEQYF.

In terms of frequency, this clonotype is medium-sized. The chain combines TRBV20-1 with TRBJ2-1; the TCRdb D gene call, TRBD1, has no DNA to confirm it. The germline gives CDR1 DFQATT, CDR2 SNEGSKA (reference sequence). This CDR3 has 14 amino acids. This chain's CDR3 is CSASPGHSYNEQFF.

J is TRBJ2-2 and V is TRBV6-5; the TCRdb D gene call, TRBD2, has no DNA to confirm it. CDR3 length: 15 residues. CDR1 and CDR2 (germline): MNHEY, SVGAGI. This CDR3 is CASSYSAAGYGELFF.

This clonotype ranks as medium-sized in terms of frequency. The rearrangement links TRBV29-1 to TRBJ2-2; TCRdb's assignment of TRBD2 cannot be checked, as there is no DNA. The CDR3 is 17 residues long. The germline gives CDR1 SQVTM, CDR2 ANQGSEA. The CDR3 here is CSVGLAGWGANTGELFF.

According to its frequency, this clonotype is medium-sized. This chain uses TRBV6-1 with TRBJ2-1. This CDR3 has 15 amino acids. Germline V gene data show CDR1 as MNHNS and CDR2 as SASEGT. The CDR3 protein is CASSDGQGLYNEQFF.

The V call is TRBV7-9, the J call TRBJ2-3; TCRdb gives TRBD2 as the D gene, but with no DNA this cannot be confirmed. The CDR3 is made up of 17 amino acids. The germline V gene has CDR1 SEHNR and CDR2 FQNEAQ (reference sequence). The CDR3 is CASSHGTSGRGTDTQYF.

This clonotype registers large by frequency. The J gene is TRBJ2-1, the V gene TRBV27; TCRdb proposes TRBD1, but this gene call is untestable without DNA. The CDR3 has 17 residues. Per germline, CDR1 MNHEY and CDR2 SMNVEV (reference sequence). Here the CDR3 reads CASRSRDRGFSYNEQFF.

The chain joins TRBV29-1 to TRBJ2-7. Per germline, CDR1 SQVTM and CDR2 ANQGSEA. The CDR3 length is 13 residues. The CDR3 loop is CSEEAESSYEQYF.

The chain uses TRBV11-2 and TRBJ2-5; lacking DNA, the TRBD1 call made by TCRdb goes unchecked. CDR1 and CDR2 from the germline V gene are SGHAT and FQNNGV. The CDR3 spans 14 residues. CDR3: CASSLGQIQETQYF.

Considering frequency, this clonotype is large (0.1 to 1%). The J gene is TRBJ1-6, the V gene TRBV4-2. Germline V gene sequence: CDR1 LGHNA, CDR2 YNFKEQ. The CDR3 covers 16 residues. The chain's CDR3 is CASSQERAEYNSPLHF.

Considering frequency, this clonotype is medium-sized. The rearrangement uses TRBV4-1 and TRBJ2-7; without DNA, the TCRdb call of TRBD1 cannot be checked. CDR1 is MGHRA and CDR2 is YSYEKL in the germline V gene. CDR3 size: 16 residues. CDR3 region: CASSQDLREGYYEQYF.

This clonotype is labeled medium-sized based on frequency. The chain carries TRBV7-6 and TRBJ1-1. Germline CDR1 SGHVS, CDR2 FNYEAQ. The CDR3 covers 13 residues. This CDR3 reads CASSLGQNTEAFF.

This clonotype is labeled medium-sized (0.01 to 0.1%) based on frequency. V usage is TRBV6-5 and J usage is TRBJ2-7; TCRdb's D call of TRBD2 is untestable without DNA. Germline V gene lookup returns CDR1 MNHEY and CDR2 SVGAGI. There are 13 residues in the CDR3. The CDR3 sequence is CASRTGPLGEQYF.

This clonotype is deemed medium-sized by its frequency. The CDR3 here is CSVVWSSYNEQFF. The J gene is TRBJ2-1, the V gene TRBV29-1. This CDR3 has 13 residues. Looked up from germline, CDR1 is SQVTM and CDR2 is ANQGSEA.